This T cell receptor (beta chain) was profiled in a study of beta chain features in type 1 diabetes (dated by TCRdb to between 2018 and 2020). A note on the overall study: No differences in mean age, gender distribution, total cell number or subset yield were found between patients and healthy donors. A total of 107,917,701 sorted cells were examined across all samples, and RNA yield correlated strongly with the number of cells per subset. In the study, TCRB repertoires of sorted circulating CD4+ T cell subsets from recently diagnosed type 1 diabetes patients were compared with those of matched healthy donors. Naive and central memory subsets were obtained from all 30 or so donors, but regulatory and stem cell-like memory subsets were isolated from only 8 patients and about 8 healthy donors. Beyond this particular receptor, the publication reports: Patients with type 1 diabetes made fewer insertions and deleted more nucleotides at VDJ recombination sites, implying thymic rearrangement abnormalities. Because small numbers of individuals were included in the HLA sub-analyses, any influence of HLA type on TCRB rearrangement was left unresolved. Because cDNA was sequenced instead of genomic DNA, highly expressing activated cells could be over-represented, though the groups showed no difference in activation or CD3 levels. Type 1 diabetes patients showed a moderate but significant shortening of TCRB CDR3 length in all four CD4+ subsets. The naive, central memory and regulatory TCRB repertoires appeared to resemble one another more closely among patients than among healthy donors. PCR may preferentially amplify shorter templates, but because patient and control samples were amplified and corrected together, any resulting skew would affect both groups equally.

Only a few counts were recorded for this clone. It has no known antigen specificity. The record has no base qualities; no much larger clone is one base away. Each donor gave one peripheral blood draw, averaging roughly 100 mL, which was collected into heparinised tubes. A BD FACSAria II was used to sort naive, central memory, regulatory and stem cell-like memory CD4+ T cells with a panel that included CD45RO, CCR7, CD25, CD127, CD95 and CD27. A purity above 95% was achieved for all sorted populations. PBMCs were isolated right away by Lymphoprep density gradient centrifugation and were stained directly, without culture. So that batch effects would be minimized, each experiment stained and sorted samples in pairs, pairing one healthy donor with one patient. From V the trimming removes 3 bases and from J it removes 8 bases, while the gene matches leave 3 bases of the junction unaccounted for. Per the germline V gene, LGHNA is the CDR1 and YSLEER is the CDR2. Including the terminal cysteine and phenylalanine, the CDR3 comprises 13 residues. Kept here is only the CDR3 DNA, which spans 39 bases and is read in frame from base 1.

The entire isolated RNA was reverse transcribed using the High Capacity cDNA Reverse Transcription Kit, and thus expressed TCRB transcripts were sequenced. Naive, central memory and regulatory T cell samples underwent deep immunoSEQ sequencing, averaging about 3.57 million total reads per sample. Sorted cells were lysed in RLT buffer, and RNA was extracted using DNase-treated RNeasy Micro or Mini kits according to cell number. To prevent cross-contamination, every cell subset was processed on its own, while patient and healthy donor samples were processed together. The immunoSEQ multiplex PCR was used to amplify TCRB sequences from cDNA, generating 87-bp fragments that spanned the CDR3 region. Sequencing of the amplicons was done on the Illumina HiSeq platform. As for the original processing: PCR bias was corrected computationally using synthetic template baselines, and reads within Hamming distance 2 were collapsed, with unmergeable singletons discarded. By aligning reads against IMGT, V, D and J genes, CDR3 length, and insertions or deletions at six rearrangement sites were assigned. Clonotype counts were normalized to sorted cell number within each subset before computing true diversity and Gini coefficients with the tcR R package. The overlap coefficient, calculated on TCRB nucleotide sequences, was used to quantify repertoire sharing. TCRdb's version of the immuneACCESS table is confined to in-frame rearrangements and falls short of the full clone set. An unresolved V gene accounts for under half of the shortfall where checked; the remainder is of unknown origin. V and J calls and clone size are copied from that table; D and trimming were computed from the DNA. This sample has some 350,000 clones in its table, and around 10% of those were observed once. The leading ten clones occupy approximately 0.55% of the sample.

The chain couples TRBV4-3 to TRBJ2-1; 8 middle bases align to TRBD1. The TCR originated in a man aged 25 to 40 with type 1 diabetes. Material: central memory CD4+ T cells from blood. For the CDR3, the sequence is CASSHIQGDEQFF. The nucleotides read TGCGCCAGCAGCCATATACAGGGGGATGAGCAGTTCTTC.